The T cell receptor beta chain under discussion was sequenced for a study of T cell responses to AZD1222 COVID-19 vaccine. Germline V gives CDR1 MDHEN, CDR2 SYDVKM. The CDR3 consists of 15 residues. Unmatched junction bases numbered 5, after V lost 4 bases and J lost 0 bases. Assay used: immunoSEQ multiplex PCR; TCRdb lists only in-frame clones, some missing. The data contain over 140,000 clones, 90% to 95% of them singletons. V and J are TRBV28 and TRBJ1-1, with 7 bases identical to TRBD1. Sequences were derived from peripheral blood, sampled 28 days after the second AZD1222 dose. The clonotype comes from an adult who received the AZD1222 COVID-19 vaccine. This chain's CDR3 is CASSSGTALNTEAFF. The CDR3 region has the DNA TGTGCCAGCAGTTCCGGGACAGCATTGAACACTGAAGCTTTCTTT. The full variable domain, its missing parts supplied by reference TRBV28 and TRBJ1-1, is DVKVTQSSRYLVKRTGEKVFLECVQDMDHENMFWYRQDPGLGLRLIYFSYDVKMKEKGDIPEGYSVSREKKERFSLILESASTNQTSMYLCASSSGTALNTEAFFGQGTRLTVV.